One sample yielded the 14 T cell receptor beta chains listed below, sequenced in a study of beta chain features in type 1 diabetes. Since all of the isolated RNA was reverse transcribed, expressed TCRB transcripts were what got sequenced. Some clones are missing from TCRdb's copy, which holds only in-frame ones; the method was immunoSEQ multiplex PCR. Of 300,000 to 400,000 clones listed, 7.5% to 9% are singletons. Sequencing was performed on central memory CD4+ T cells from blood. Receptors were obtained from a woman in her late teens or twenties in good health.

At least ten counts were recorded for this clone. DNA of the CDR3: TGTGCCAGCAGCTTACCGACGTCAGCTGATTCCTACAATGAGCAGTTCTTC. Translating it yields CASSLPTSADSYNEQFF. The rearrangement joins TRBV28 to TRBJ2-1; D is uncertain. With 6 bases removed from V and 1 base from J, the gap between germline ends came to 19 bases. The CDR3 contains 17 residues. The germline CDR1 and CDR2 sequences are MDHEN and SYDVKM. The full variable domain, in which reference TRBV28 and TRBJ2-1 provide the parts outside the CDR3, is DVKVTQSSRYLVKRTGEKVFLECVQDMDHENMFWYRQDPGLGLRLIYFSYDVKMKEKGDIPEGYSVSREKKERFSLILESASTNQTSMYLCASSLPTSADSYNEQFFGPGTRLTVL.

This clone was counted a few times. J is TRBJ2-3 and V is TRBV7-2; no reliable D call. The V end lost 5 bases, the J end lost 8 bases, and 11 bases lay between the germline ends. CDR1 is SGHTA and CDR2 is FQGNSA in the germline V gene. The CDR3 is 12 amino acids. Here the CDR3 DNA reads TGTGCCAGCAGCCCCCGAACCCGTACGCAGTATTTT. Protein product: CASSPRTRTQYF.

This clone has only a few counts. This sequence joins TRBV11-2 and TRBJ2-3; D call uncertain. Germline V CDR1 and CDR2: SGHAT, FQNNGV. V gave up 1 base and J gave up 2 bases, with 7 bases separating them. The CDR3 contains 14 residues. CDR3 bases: TGTGCCAGCAGCTTAGTTGGCTACACAGATACGCAGTATTTT. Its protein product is CASSLVGYTDTQYF.

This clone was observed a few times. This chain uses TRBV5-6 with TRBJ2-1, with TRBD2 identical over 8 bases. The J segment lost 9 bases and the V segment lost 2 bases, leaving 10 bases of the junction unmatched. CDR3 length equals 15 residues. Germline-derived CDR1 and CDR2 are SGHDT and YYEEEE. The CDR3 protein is CASSFDWTSRGEQFF. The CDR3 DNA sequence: TGTGCCAGCAGCTTCGACTGGACTAGCCGGGGTGAGCAGTTCTTC.

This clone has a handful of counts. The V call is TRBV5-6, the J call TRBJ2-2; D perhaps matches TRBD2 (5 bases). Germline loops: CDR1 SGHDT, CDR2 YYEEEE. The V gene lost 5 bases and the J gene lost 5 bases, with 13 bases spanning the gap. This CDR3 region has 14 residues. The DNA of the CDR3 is TGTGCCAGCAGTTCGGGCGGGTATACCGGGGAGCTGTTTTTT. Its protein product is CASSSGGYTGELFF. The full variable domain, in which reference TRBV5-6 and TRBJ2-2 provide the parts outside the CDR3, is DAGVTQSPTHLIKTRGQQVTLRCSPKSGHDTVSWYQQALGQGPQFIFQYYEEEERQRGNFPDRFSGHQFPNYSSELNVNALLLGDSALYLCASSSGGYTGELFFGEGSRLTVL.

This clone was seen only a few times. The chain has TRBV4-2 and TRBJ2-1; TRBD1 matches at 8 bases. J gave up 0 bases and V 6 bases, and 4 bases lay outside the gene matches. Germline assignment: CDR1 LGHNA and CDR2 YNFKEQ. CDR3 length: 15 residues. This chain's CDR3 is CASSWDRSSYNEQFF. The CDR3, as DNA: TGTGCCAGCAGTTGGGACAGGAGCTCCTACAATGAGCAGTTCTTC.

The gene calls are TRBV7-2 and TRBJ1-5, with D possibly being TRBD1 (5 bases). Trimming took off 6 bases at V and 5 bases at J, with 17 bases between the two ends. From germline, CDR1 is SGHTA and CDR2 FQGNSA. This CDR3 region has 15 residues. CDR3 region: CASSPAGGGYQPQHF. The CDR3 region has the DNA TGTGCCAGCAGTCCCGCGGGGGGTGGATATCAGCCCCAGCATTTT.

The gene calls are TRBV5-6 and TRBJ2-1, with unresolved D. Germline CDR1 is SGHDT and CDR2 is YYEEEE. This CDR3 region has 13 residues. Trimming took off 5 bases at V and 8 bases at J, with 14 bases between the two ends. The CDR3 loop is CASSGHNGDEQFF. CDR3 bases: TGTGCCAGCAGTGGGCACAACGGTGATGAGCAGTTCTTC.

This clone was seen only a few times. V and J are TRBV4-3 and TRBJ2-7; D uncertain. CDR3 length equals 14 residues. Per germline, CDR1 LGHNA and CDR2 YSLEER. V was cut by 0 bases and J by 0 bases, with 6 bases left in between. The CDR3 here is CASSQESGSYEQYF. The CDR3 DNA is TGCGCCAGCAGCCAAGAATCCGGCTCCTACGAGCAGTACTTC.

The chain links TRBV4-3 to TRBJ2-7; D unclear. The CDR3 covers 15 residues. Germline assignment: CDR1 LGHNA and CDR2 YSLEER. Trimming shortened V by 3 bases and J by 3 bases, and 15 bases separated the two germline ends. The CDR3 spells CASSQRQDGDYEQYF. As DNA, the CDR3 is TGCGCCAGCAGCCAGCGCCAAGACGGAGACTACGAGCAGTACTTC.

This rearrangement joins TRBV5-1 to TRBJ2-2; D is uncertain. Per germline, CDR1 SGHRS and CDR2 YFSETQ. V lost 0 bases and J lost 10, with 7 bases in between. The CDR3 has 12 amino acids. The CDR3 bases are TGCGCCAGCAGCTTGGAGCTCCAGGAGCTGTTTTTT. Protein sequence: CASSLELQELFF.

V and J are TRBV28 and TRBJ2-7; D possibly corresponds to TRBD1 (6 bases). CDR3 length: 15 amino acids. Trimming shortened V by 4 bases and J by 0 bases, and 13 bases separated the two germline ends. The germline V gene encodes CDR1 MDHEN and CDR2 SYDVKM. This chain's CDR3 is CASSSSGTSSYEQYF. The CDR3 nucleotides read TGTGCCAGCAGTTCGTCCGGGACAAGCTCCTACGAGCAGTACTTC.

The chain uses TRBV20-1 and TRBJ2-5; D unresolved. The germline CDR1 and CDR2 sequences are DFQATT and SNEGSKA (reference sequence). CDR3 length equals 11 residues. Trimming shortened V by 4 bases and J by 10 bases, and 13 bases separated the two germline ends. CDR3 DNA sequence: TGCAGTGCTATCTCCTACCCGGACCAGTACTTC. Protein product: CSAISYPDQYF.

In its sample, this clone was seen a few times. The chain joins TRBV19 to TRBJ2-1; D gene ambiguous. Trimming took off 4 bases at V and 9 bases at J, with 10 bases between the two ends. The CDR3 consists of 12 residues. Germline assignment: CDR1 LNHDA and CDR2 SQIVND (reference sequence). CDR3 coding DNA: TGTGCCAGTAGTACAGTATCGGGTGAGCAGTTCTTC. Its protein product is CASSTVSGEQFF.